This passage covers 23 T cell receptor beta chains from one sample sequenced in a study of cytotoxic CD8 clonotypes in ibrutinib-treated CLL. Assay: immunoSEQ multiplex PCR; the TCRdb copy retains only in-frame clones and omits some. The sample has about 130,000 clones, approximately 80% seen once. The sample in question was PBMCs, obtained after 12 months of ibrutinib treatment. These receptors all come from a human donor with chronic lymphocytic leukemia.

V gene TRBV5-1 combines with J gene TRBJ2-5, with 7 bases fitting TRBD2. The CDR3 runs 14 residues. Trimming took 1 base from V and 5 from J; bases not matched to a gene: 5. Per germline, CDR1 SGHRS and CDR2 YFSETQ. The CDR3 bases are TGCGCCAGCAGCTTGCAGCGGCGGGAGGAGACCCAGTACTTC. It translates to CASSLQRREETQYF.

This chain joins TRBV7-9 and TRBJ2-3; TRBD2 aligns across 10 bases. Germline trimming cut 3 bases from V and 6 bases from J; bases unmatched to any gene: 12. CDR3 length: 17 amino acids. Germline CDR1 SEHNR, CDR2 FQNEAQ (reference sequence). The CDR3 DNA reads as TGTGCCAGCAGCTTCGTAGTGGTAGCGGGAGGCTCCGATACGCAGTATTTT. It translates to CASSFVVVAGGSDTQYF.

CDR3 bases: TGTGCCATCAGTACAACGGGACTAGCGGGAACAGGGAACACCGGGGAGCTGTTTTTT. Translating it yields CAISTTGLAGTGNTGELFF. The V call is TRBV10-3, the J call TRBJ2-2, with 13 nucleotides matching TRBD2. Germline V CDR1 and CDR2: ENHRY, SYGVKD. This CDR3 has 19 residues. Trimming removed 5 bases from V and 1 base from J; junction bases left unmatched: 10.

The V and J genes are TRBV6-5 and TRBJ2-7; 7 nucleotides line up with TRBD1. The germline V gene encodes CDR1 MNHEY and CDR2 SVGAGI. The CDR3 totals 13 residues. The J segment lost 2 bases and the V segment lost 6 bases, leaving 4 bases of the junction unmatched. CDR3 DNA: TGTGCCAGCAGAACAGGGGCCCCCTACGAGCAGTACTTC. This codes for CASRTGAPYEQYF.

V and J are TRBV29-1 and TRBJ2-4; D tentatively fits TRBD1 or TRBD2 (5 bases each). Trimming stripped 4 bases from V and 0 bases from J, with 7 bases between. The CDR3 contains 13 residues. The V gene's germline CDR1 is SQVTM and CDR2 ANQGSEA. This chain's CDR3 is CSVAGLAKNIQYF. The CDR3 coding sequence is TGCAGCGTTGCGGGGCTAGCCAAAAACATTCAGTACTTC.

The rearrangement joins TRBV7-8 to TRBJ1-2, with TRBD1 matching over 8 bases. The V gene end was trimmed by 0 bases and the J gene end by 4 bases; junction bases not matched to a gene: 10. Germline V gene data show CDR1 as SGHVS and CDR2 as FQNEAQ. There are 17 residues in the CDR3. The CDR3 sequence: CASSLALGQGSTYGYTF. The DNA of the CDR3 is TGTGCCAGCAGCTTAGCGCTTGGACAGGGATCGACCTATGGCTACACCTTC.

This chain links TRBV7-9 with TRBJ2-7, with a weak D call TRBD1 (6 bases). V gave up 0 bases and J gave up 9 bases, with 12 bases separating them. In germline, CDR1 is SEHNR, CDR2 FQNEAQ (reference sequence). This CDR3 has 13 amino acids. DNA of the CDR3: TGTGCCAGCAGCTTAGCGGGGGCCCCAGGGCAGTACTTC. Protein: CASSLAGAPGQYF.

This clone was counted once. The chain uses TRBV10-3 and TRBJ2-7; no clear D. The V gene lost 6 bases and the J gene lost 3 bases, with 12 bases spanning the gap. CDR1 is ENHRY, CDR2 SYGVKD, per germline. The CDR3 is 13 amino acids. The CDR3 nucleotides are TGTGCCATCAGGCAAGGACCTCGCTACGAGCAGTACTTC. This translates into CAIRQGPRYEQYF.

The chain carries TRBV7-6 and TRBJ2-5; D unclear. Germline CDR1 SGHVS, CDR2 FNYEAQ. The CDR3 extends over 13 amino acids. V was pared by 1 base and J by 5 bases, with 8 bases between. The CDR3: CASSLGIPETQYF. In nucleotides, the CDR3 is TGTGCCAGCAGCTTAGGTATACCGGAGACCCAGTACTTC.

The V call is TRBV7-2, the J call TRBJ2-3; TRBD2 matches 9 bases. Germline lookup yields CDR1 SGHTA and CDR2 FQGNSA. The ends lost 6 bases at V and 0 bases at J; junction bases unmatched: 4. The CDR3 runs to 15 residues. The CDR3 DNA reads TGTGCCAGCAGGCCTCTAGCGGGAAGCACAGATACGCAGTATTTT. This codes for CASRPLAGSTDTQYF.

The chain has TRBV4-3 and TRBJ2-1; D is ambiguous. The CDR3 is made up of 16 amino acids. CDR1 and CDR2 (germline): LGHNA, YSLEER. V lost 5 bases and J 6 bases, leaving 20 bases between the germline ends. The CDR3 coding sequence is TGCGCCAGCAGCACCCGGGCGGCCGCCGCCCCCAATGAGCAGTTCTTC. This codes for CASSTRAAAAPNEQFF.

The genes are TRBV11-1 and TRBJ2-7; 7 bases agree with TRBD2. In germline, CDR1 is SGHAT, CDR2 FQDESV (reference sequence). The CDR3 runs to 16 residues. The ends lost 1 base at V and 5 bases at J; junction bases unmatched: 11. The CDR3 bases are TGTGCCAGCAGCTTAGTGGGGGAGGGTTTGACCGACGAGCAGTACTTC. This codes for CASSLVGEGLTDEQYF.

This chain connects TRBV5-6 to TRBJ2-7; D possibly matches TRBD1 or TRBD2 (5 bases each). Trimming pared 3 bases from V and 2 bases from J, leaving 12 bases between. Germline CDR1 reads SGHDT; CDR2 reads YYEEEE. CDR3 length: 14 residues. The CDR3 protein is CASSWGTEAYEQYF. Written as DNA, the CDR3 is TGTGCCAGCAGCTGGGGGACCGAGGCCTACGAGCAGTACTTC.

This clone was observed a single time. This chain joins TRBV2 and TRBJ2-7; 10 bases map to TRBD2. Germline lookup yields CDR1 SNHLY and CDR2 FYNNEI. After removal of 7 bases from V and 9 bases from J, the junction contained 6 bases not matched to a gene. The CDR3 has 12 amino acids. The chain's CDR3 is CASTYTSGVQYF. The DNA for the CDR3 is TGTGCCAGCACCTATACTAGCGGGGTGCAGTACTTC.

V usage is TRBV6-6 and J usage is TRBJ2-2; TRBD1 might be the D (6 bases). Trimming removed 6 bases from V and 5 bases from J, with 10 bases in between. This CDR3 region has 13 residues. CDR1 MNHNY and CDR2 SVGAGI come from the germline V gene (reference sequence). The CDR3 bases are TGTGCCAGCAGACCTAGGGGGACCGGGGAGCTGTTTTTT. This translates into CASRPRGTGELFF.

The chain combines TRBV15 with TRBJ2-7; D is uncertain. Germline V lookup: CDR1 LNHNV, CDR2 YYDKDF (reference sequence). This CDR3 spans 14 amino acids. The V end was cut by 0 bases, the J end by 0 bases, with 6 bases between. The CDR3 DNA reads TGTGCCACCAGCAGAGATTATAACTCCTACGAGCAGTACTTC. Translation: CATSRDYNSYEQYF.

Of note for this clone: Relative to the germline gene, one junction end is altered; a read error may explain this. V is TRBV7-7 and J is TRBJ2-5; 7 nucleotides line up with TRBD2. This CDR3 is 15 amino acids long. CDR1 SSHAT and CDR2 FNYEAQ come from the germline V gene (reference sequence). CDR3 sequence reads: CASSLRAGTQETQYF. CDR3 sequence (DNA): TGTGCTAGCAGCTTGCGAGCGGGGACTCAAGAGACCCAGTACTTC.

The chain employs TRBV18 and TRBJ1-5; maybe TRBD1 (6 bases). Trimming removed 4 bases at V and 4 bases at J, with 14 bases between. Germline loops: CDR1 KGHSH, CDR2 LQKENI. The CDR3 covers 15 residues. As DNA, the CDR3 is TGTGCCAGCTCACGGTCGGTACAGGGAAATCAGCCCCAGCATTTT. It codes for CASSRSVQGNQPQHF.

J is TRBJ1-3 and V is TRBV7-2; D might be TRBD1 (6 bases). With 5 bases removed from V and 3 bases from J, the gap between germline ends came to 26 bases. Germline V gene lookup returns CDR1 SGHTA and CDR2 FQGNSA. The CDR3 spans 19 residues. Here the CDR3 reads CASSPIFGGPGKDGNTIYF. CDR3 sequence (DNA): TGTGCCAGCAGCCCCATCTTTGGGGGGCCAGGGAAGGATGGAAACACCATATATTTT.

The genes are TRBV7-8 and TRBJ1-2; D not resolved. Per the germline V gene, CDR1 is SGHVS and CDR2 is FQNEAQ. Deletions cut 5 bases from V and 3 bases from J, with 10 bases between. The CDR3 covers 13 residues. The CDR3 reads CASSPDNDYGYTF. Written as DNA, the CDR3 is TGTGCCAGCAGCCCAGACAATGACTATGGCTACACCTTC.

In its sample, this clone was seen a few times. This chain joins TRBV7-8 and TRBJ2-3, with unresolved D. CDR3 length equals 16 residues. Trimming took 2 bases from V and 5 from J, leaving 17 bases between them. The V gene's germline CDR1 is SGHVS and CDR2 FQNEAQ. CDR3: CASSLPIRFGRDTQYF. As DNA, the CDR3 is TGTGCCAGCAGCTTACCTATCCGGTTTGGAAGAGATACGCAGTATTTT.

This chain uses TRBV29-1 with TRBJ1-5; 9 nucleotides agree with TRBD1. This CDR3 has 18 amino acids. In germline, CDR1 is SQVTM, CDR2 ANQGSEA. The V gene end was trimmed by 6 bases and the J gene end by 0 bases; junction bases not matched to a gene: 15. The CDR3 reads CSVGQWDRELYSNQPQHF. CDR3 bases: TGCAGCGTGGGGCAATGGGACAGGGAACTTTATAGCAATCAGCCCCAGCATTTT. Full variable domain (rest looked up from reference TRBV29-1 and TRBJ1-5): SAVISQKPSRDICQRGTSLTIQCQVDSQVTMMFWYRQQPGQSLTLIATANQGSEATYESGFVIDKFPISRPNLTFSTLTVSNMSPEDSSIYLCSVGQWDRELYSNQPQHFGDGTRLSIL.

This sequence joins TRBV5-1 and TRBJ2-5; TRBD2 is a possible D gene (6 bases). The better agreement between TRBJ2-7 and the DNA end casts doubt on the J call. The CDR3 extends over 16 amino acids. The germline V gene encodes CDR1 SGHRS and CDR2 YFSETQ. The CDR3, as DNA: TGCGCCAGCAGCTTGGGGGATAGCGGTACCTCCTACGAGCAGTACTTC. Protein: CASSLGDSGTSYEQYF.